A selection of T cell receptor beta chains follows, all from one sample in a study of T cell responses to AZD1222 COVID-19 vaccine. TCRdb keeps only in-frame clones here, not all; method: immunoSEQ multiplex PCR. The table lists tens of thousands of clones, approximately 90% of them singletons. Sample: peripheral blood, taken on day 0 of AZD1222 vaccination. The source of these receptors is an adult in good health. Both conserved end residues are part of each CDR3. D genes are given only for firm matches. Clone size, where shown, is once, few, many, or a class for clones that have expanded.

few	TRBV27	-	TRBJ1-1	TGTGCCAGCAGATGGTCTTACATGAACACTGAAGCTTTCTTT	CASRWSYMNTEAFF
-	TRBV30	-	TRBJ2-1	TGTGCCTGGAGTCGGTGGATGGACGGGAATGAGCAGTTCTTC	CAWSRWMDGNEQFF
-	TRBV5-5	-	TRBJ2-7	TGTGCCAGCAGCTGGGGACCGCAACTTTCCTCCTACGAGCAGTACTTC	CASSWGPQLSSYEQYF
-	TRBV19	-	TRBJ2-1	TGTGCCAGTAGTATTAACGCAGGTCACAATGAGCAGTTCTTC	CASSINAGHNEQFF
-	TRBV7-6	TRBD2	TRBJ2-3	TGTGCCAGCAGCCCTTCGGGGACTATAACAGATACGCAGTATTTT	CASSPSGTITDTQYF
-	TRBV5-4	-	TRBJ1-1	TGTGCCAGCAGCGCTGCGCGAACTTTAGCGAACACTGAAGCTTTCTTT	CASSAARTLANTEAFF
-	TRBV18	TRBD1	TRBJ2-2	TGTGCCAGCAACTTCGGGACAGACACCGGGGAGCTGTTTTTT	CASNFGTDTGELFF
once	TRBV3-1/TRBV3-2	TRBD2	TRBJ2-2	TGTGCCAGCAAGAGCGGGAATTTGAACACCGGGGAGCTGTTTTTT	CASKSGNLNTGELFF
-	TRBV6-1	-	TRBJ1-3	TGTGCCAGCAGTGAGTACGAGGGGCCGAACTCTGGAAACACCATATATTTT	CASSEYEGPNSGNTIYF
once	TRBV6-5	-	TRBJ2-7	TGTGCCAGCAGCGCCGACAACTACGAGCAGTACTTC	CASSADNYEQYF
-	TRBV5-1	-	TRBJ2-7	TGCGCCAGCAGCTTAGGCAGTGTGGGCTACGAGCAGTACTTC	CASSLGSVGYEQYF
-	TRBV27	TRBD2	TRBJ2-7	TGTGCCAGCAGTTTATCGTGGACTAGCGGATTGTACGAGCAGTACTTC	CASSLSWTSGLYEQYF
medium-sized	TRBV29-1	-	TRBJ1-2	TGCAGCGTTGACGGGGGAAAAGGGGGTGGCTACACCTTC	CSVDGGKGGGYTF
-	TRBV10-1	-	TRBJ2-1	TGCGCCAGCAGTGATGGGGGGGGCGGCTCGGGTGAGCAGTTCTTC	CASSDGGGGSGEQFF
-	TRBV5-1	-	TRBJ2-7	TGCGCCAGCAGCTTGGCCGACAGGTCCACAACCTACGAGCAGTACTTC	CASSLADRSTTYEQYF
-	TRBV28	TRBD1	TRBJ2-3	TGTGCCAGCAGGTCGACAGGGGCCACAGATACGCAGTATTTT	CASRSTGATDTQYF
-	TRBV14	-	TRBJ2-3	TGTGCCAGCAGCCAAGTCGGCCGGCAGGGGGATACGCAGTATTTT	CASSQVGRQGDTQYF
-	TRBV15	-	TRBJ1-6	TGTGCCACCAGGATCGGCGGCGGACGCGCTCTAGGGGAGGGAGGTTCACCCCTCCACTTT	CATRIGGGRALGEGGSPLHF
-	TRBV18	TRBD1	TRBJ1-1	TGTGCCAGCTCAGAGACAGGGGGCAACACTGAAGCTTTCTTT	CASSETGGNTEAFF
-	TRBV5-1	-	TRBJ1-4	TGCGCCAGCAGCGCGCAGGGTACTAATGAAAAACTGTTTTTT	CASSAQGTNEKLFF
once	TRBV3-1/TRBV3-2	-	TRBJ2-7	TGTGCCAGCAGCCAAGACTCATACGAGCAGTACTTC	CASSQDSYEQYF
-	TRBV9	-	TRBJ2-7	TGTGCCAGCAGCGAAGGACCAGCCGGGGAGCAGTACTTC	CASSEGPAGEQYF
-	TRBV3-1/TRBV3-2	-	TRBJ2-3	TGTGCCAGCAGCCAAGGTGGTGGCGTCGGAGATACGCAGTATTTT	CASSQGGGVGDTQYF
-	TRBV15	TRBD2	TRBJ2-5	TGTGCCACCAGCGTTGGGACTAGCGGGGGCCAAGAGACCCAGTACTTC	CATSVGTSGGQETQYF
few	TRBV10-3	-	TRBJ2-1	TGTGCCATCAGTGTTGAAGGGGACCATGAGCAGTTCTTC	CAISVEGDHEQFF
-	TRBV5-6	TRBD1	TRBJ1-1	TGTGCCAGCAGACAGACAGGGGGGCCCGACACTGAAGCTTTCTTT	CASRQTGGPDTEAFF
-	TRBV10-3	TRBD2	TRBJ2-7	TGTGCCATCAGTGCGAGAAGCGGGAGCTCCTACGAGCAGTACTTC	CAISARSGSSYEQYF
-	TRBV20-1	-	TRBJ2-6	TGCAGTGCTAGTACCCCCCCAGGGGTGGCCAACGTCCTGACTTTC	CSASTPPGVANVLTF
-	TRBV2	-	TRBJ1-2	TGTGCCAGTCATGGGGGGGCTAACTATGGCTACACCTTC	CASHGGANYGYTF
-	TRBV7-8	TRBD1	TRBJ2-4	TGTGCCAGCAGCTCGGGACAGGATATAAACATTCAGTACTTC	CASSSGQDINIQYF
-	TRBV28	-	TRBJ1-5	TGTGCCAGCAGTTTGGGGATCAGGGGTAGCAATCAGCCCCAGCATTTT	CASSLGIRGSNQPQHF
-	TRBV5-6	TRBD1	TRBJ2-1	TGTGCCAGCAGCTTGAGACAGGGGGGATGGTTAGGGTCCAATGAGCAGTTCTTC	CASSLRQGGWLGSNEQFF
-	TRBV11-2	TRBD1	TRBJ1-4	TGTGCCAGCAGCACCCAAGGACAGGGGAATGAAAAACTGTTTTTT	CASSTQGQGNEKLFF
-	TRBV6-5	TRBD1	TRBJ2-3	TGTGCCAGCACCGGGACAGGGGGAGTTCGTACGCAGTATTTT	CASTGTGGVRTQYF
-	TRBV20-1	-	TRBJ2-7	TGCAGTGCCTGGACTGGGTACGAGCAGTACTTC	CSAWTGYEQYF
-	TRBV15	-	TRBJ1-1	TGTGCCACCAGGCGGGGAGAGGGGTGGAAAATCACTGAAGCTTTCTTT	CATRRGEGWKITEAFF
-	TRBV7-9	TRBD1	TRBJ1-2	TGTGCCAGCAGCTCCGGGACAGGGGGCTATGGCTACACCTTC	CASSSGTGGYGYTF
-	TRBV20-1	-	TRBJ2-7	TGCAGTGCTAGTCCCTTCGGTACCGAGCAGTACTTC	CSASPFGTEQYF
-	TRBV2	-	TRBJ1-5	TGTGCCAGCAGTGATGAGGCCTGGAGCAATCAGCCCCAGCATTTT	CASSDEAWSNQPQHF
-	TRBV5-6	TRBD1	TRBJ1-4	TGTGCCAGCAGCTCGCTGGGGGGACAGGAGAATGAAAAACTGTTTTTT	CASSSLGGQENEKLFF
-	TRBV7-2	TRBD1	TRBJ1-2	TGTGCCAGCAGCCCGGCAGACAGGGGTAGTAACTATGGCTACACCTTC	CASSPADRGSNYGYTF
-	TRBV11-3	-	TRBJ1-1	TGTGCCAGCAGCTTAGGGCCAGGAGGGAACACTGAAGCTTTCTTT	CASSLGPGGNTEAFF
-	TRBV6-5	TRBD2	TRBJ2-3	TGTGCCAGCAGCGCCCGGACTAGCACCCTGGCGCAGTATTTT	CASSARTSTLAQYF
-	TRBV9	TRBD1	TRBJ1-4	TGTGCCAGCAGCGAGGGACAGGGTAATGAAAAACTGTTTTTT	CASSEGQGNEKLFF
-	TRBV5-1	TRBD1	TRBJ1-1	TGCGCCAGCAGTTCCGGGACAGCTGGGACTGAAGCTTTCTTT	CASSSGTAGTEAFF
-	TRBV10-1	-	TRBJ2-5	TGCGCCAGCAGTGGAGTGGTTGGAGAGACCCAGTACTTC	CASSGVVGETQYF
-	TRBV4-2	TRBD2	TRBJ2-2	TGTGCCAGCTCCTCTGCGGGGGGGAACACCGGGGAGCTGTTTTTT	CASSSAGGNTGELFF
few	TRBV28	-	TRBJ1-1	TGTGCCAGCAGTTTACAGGAGAACACTGAAGCTTTCTTT	CASSLQENTEAFF
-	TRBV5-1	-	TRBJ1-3	TGCGCCAGCAGCTTACCCCTCTTT	CASSLPLF
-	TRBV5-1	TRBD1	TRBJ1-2	TGCGCCAGCAGCTTGGCCGAAACACAGGGGAACTATGGCTACACCTTC	CASSLAETQGNYGYTF
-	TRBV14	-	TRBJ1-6	TGTGCCAGCAGCCATACAGGAGGCGTCTCACCCCTCCACTTT	CASSHTGGVSPLHF
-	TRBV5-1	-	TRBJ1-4	TGCGCCAGCAGGGGGGGCTCGGCAACTAATGAAAAACTGTTTTTT	CASRGGSATNEKLFF
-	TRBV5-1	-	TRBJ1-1	TGCGCCAGCAGCTTGGAGGGGACCTTGAACACTGAAGCTTTCTTT	CASSLEGTLNTEAFF
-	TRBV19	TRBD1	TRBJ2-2	TGTGCCAGTTCCGGGACAGGGGCCACCGGGGAGCTGTTTTTT	CASSGTGATGELFF
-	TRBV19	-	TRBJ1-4	TGTGCCAGTAGTATCCGGCAGGAGGGGGAAAAACTGTTTTTT	CASSIRQEGEKLFF
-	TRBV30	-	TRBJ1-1	TGTGCCTGGACGCAGGTAGTCACTGAAGCTTTCTTT	CAWTQVVTEAFF
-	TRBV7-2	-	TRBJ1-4	TGTGCCAGTCAGATATCGGGAGGGATTTTTGGTAATGAAAAACTGTTTTTT	CASQISGGIFGNEKLFF